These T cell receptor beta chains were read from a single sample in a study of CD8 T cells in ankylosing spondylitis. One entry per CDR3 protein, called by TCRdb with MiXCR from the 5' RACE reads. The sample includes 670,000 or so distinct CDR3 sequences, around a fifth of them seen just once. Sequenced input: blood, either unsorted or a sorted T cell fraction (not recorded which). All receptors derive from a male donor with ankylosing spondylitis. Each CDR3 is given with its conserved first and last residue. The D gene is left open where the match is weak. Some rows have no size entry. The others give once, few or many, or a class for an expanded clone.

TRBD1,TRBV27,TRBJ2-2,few,TGTGCCAGCAGGGGGGACAGACCGAACACCGGGGAGCTGTTTTTT,CASRGDRPNTGELFF
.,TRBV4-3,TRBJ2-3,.,TGCGCCAGCAGCCAAGAGACCGCCGCGAGTGCGCAGTATTTT,CASSQETAASAQYF
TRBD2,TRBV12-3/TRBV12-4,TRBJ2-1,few,TGTGCCAGCAGTTTAGGGACTAGTGAAGGAAATGAGCAGTTCTTC,CASSLGTSEGNEQFF
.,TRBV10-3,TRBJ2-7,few,TGTGCCATCAGTGAAGGGGTCGGCTATTACGAGCAGTACTTC,CAISEGVGYYEQYF
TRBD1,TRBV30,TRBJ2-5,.,TGTGCCTGGGCGGGACAGGGGTACGAGACCCAGTACTTC,CAWAGQGYETQYF
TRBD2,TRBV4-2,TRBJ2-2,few,TGTGCCAGCAGCCAATACGGACTAGCAGGCACCGGGGAGCTGTTTTTT,CASSQYGLAGTGELFF
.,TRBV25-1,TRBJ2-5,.,TGTGCCAGCAGTGCGCCGGACAGCACCCAAGAGACCCAGTACTTC,CASSAPDSTQETQYF
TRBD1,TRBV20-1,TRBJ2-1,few,TGCAGTGCTAGTCGGATGGGACAGGGCGATAATGAGCAGTTCTTC,CSASRMGQGDNEQFF
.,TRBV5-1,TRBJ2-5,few,TGCGCCAGCAGCTTGGAAACTGTAGGAGGGGCACAAGAGACCCAGTACTTC,CASSLETVGGAQETQYF
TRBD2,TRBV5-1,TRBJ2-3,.,TGCGCCAGCAGCTCCGGGACTAGGGGTCAAGATACGCAGTATTTT,CASSSGTRGQDTQYF
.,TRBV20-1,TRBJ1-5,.,TGCAGTGCTAGGATCGCAGGGGCTCAGCCCCAGCATTTT,CSARIAGAQPQHF
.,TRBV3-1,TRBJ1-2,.,TGTGCCAGCAGCCGCCTTGGTGGCAGGCGGGACTATGGCTGCACCTTC,CASSRLGGRRDYGCTF
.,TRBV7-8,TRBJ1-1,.,TGTGCCAGCAGCCCTCATCTGGGACAAGGGGCTTTCTTT,CASSPHLGQGAFF
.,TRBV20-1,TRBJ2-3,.,TGCAGTGCTGGGACCGGGTATAGGGGAACGCAGTATTTT,CSAGTGYRGTQYF
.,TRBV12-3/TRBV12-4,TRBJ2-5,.,TGTGCCAGCAGTTTAGATCGTTCGGACTCGCGCGGGGAGACCCAGTACTTC,CASSLDRSDSRGETQYF
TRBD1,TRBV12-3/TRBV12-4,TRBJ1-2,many,TGTGCCAGCAGCCCCGGACAGGGATCCTACTATGGCTACACCTTC,CASSPGQGSYYGYTF